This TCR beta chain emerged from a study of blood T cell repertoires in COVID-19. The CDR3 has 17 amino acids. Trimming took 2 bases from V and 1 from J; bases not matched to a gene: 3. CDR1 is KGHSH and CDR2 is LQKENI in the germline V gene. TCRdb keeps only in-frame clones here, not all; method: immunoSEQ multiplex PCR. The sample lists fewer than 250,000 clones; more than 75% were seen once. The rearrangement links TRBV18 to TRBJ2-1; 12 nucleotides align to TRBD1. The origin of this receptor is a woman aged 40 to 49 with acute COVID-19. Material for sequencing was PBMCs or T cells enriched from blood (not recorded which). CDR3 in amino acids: CASSPGTGGASYNEQFF. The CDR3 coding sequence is TGTGCCAGCTCACCAGGGACAGGGGGCGCGTCCTACAATGAGCAGTTCTTC.